This TCR beta chain was recovered during a study of T cell responses to AZD1222 COVID-19 vaccine. Clones were read by immunoSEQ multiplex PCR, and TCRdb kept only the in-frame ones, dropping some. The repertoire holds under 200,000 clones, approximately 90% seen once, with roughly 0.98% in the top ten. Unmatched junction bases numbered 5, after V lost 7 bases and J lost 1 base. The V gene's germline CDR1 is LNHDA and CDR2 SQIVND (reference sequence). The CDR3 loop spans 15 amino acids. The sequence derives from an adult in good health. The source was peripheral blood, collected on day 0 of AZD1222 vaccination. The V call is TRBV19, the J call TRBJ1-1, with 11 bases that match TRBD1. The CDR3 region is CASNIGQGANTEAFF. CDR3 sequence (DNA): TGTGCCAGTAATATCGGACAGGGGGCGAACACTGAAGCTTTCTTT.